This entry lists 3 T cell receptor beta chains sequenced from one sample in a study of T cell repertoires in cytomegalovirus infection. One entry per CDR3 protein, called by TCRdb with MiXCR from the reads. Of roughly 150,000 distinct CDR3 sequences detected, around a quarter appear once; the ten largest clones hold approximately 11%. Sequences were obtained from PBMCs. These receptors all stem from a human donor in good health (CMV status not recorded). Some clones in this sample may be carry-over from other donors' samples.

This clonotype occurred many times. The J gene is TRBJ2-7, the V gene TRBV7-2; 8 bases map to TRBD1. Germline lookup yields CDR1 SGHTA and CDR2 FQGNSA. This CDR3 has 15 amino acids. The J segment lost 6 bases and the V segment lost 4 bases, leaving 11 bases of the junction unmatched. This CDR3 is CASSSGTGGRIEQYF. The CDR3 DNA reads TGTGCCAGCAGCTCCGGGACAGGCGGGCGGATCGAGCAGTACTTC.

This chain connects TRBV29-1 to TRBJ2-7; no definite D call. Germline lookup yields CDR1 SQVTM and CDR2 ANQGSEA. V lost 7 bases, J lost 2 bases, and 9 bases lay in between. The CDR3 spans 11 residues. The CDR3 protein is CSARDTYEQYF. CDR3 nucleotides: TGCAGCGCCAGAGATACCTACGAGCAGTACTTC.

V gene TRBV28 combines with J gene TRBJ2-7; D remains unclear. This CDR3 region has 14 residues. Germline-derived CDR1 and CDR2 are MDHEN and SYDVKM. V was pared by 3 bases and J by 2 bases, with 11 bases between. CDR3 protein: CASSFVDKTYEQYF. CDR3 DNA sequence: TGTGCCAGCAGTTTCGTTGACAAGACCTACGAGCAGTACTTC.